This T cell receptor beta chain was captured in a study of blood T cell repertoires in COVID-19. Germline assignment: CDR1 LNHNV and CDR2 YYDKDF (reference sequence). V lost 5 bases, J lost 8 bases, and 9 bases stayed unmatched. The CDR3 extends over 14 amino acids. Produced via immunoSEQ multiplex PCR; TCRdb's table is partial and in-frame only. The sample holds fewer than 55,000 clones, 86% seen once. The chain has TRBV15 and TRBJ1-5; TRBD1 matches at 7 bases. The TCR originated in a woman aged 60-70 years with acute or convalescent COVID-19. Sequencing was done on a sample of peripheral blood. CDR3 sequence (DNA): TGTGCCACCAGCGGACTGACAGGGCTCAAGCCCCAGCATTTT. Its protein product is CATSGLTGLKPQHF.